This entry lists 11 T cell receptor beta chains sequenced from one sample in a study of T cell repertoires in cytomegalovirus infection. TCRdb used MiXCR to reprocess the reads, holding one entry per CDR3 protein. There are 640,000 or so distinct CDR3 sequences in the sample; about 30% occur only once, and about 18% lies in the top ten. For these receptors, no antigen is known. The material was cultured PBMCs, obtained from culture after CMV antigen stimulation. Receptors originate from a human donor in good health (CMV status not recorded). Some clones in this sample may be carry-over from other donors' samples.

The genes are TRBV27 and TRBJ2-3, with a weak D call TRBD2 (5 bases). This CDR3 has 13 residues. V lost 2 bases to trimming and J lost 9 bases, with 12 bases between them. CDR1 MNHEY and CDR2 SMNVEV come from the germline V gene (reference sequence). In nucleotides, the CDR3 is TGTGCCAGCAGTTTAAGGATGGGAGACACGCAGTATTTT. Translating gives CASSLRMGDTQYF.

The chain couples TRBV4-1 to TRBJ2-3, with unresolved D. Germline V lookup: CDR1 MGHRA, CDR2 YSYEKL. CDR3 length: 15 amino acids. Between the trimmed V and J ends, which lost 3 bases and 7 bases, there was a span of 17 bases. This chain's CDR3 is CASSQIFGEGYTQYF. In DNA, the CDR3 is TGCGCCAGCAGCCAGATATTTGGGGAAGGGTATACGCAGTATTTT.

The CDR3 region has the DNA TGTGCCAGCAGCTCGGGGGTTTACCAAGAGACCCAGTACTTC. This sequence encodes CASSSGVYQETQYF. The chain uses TRBV7-9 and TRBJ2-5; D may be TRBD2 (6 bases). This CDR3 comprises 14 residues. V was trimmed by 4 bases and J by 0 bases, leaving 9 bases between them. The germline gives CDR1 SEHNR, CDR2 FQNEAQ (reference sequence).

This clonotype was counted ten times or more. This chain links TRBV7-2 with TRBJ2-7; TRBD1 might be the D (5 bases). Germline V gene data show CDR1 as SGHTA and CDR2 as FQGNSA. V gave up 6 bases and J gave up 0 bases, with 15 bases separating them. The CDR3 is 15 residues long. CDR3 in amino acids: CASRPQGYSSYEQYF. CDR3 coding DNA: TGTGCCAGCAGGCCTCAGGGTTATAGCTCCTACGAGCAGTACTTC. Using reference TRBV7-2 and TRBJ2-7 for the parts outside the CDR3, the full variable domain is GAGVSQSPSNKVTEKGKDVELRCDPISGHTALYWYRQSLGQGLEFLIYFQGNSAPDKSGLPSDRFSAERTGGSVSTLTIQRTQQEDSAVYLCASRPQGYSSYEQYFGPGTRLTVT.

In this sample, this clonotype turned up many times. The gene calls are TRBV12-3 or TRBV12-4 and TRBJ1-2; TRBD1 matches at 7 bases. With V trimmed by 7 bases and J by 4 bases, 3 bases remained unmatched. There are 12 residues in the CDR3. Here the CDR3 reads CASTSGGYGYTF. In DNA, the CDR3 is TGTGCCAGCACATCAGGGGGCTATGGCTACACCTTC.

This chain links TRBV14 with TRBJ2-1, with D unresolved. V shed 0 bases and J shed 9 bases, with 15 bases lying between them. The CDR3 loop spans 15 amino acids. CDR1 is SGHDN and CDR2 is FVKESK in the germline V gene. Here the CDR3 reads CASSQDIGSYLEQFF. In DNA form, the CDR3 reads TGTGCCAGCAGCCAAGATATAGGAAGTTATCTTGAGCAGTTCTTC. Together with reference TRBV14 and TRBJ2-1, the CDR3 gives the full variable domain: EAGVTQFPSHSVIEKGQTVTLRCDPISGHDNLYWYRRVMGKEIKFLLHFVKESKQDESGMPNNRFLAERTGGTYSTLKVQPAELEDSGVYFCASSQDIGSYLEQFFGPGTRLTVL.

Only a few counts were recorded for this clonotype. The chain has TRBV6-5 and TRBJ1-2; TRBD1 matches 10 bases. The V gene's germline CDR1 is MNHEY and CDR2 SVGAGI. V trimming: 5 bases; J trimming: 1 base; junction bases outside the gene matches: 4. The CDR3 spans 15 residues. The CDR3 sequence: CASSRDRGHNYGYTF. The CDR3 nucleotides are TGTGCCAGCAGTCGCGACAGGGGGCATAACTATGGCTACACCTTC.

The chain combines TRBV7-2 with TRBJ1-5; D is undetermined. The CDR3 covers 16 residues. Per the germline V gene, CDR1 is SGHTA and CDR2 is FQGNSA. The ends were cut back, 2 bases at V and 1 base at J, with 12 bases in the middle. The CDR3 coding sequence is TGTGCCAGCAGCTTACTCGGGCGAGGGAGCAATCAGCCCCAGCATTTT. Amino acids: CASSLLGRGSNQPQHF.

This clonotype has only a few counts. The J gene is TRBJ2-4, the V gene TRBV6-5; 8 bases align to TRBD1. Germline CDR1 and CDR2: MNHEY and SVGAGI. Trimming took 6 bases from V and 8 from J; bases not matched to a gene: 9. This CDR3 is 14 amino acids long. The CDR3 coding sequence is TGTGCCAGCAGCAAGGACAGGGCTGGGTACATTCAGTACTTC. This gives the protein CASSKDRAGYIQYF.

The chain uses TRBV20-1 and TRBJ2-3; tentatively, D is TRBD2 (5 bases). Trimming took 4 bases from V and 0 from J, leaving 8 bases between them. Germline-derived CDR1 and CDR2 are DFQATT and SNEGSKA (reference sequence). The CDR3 extends over 13 amino acids. In DNA, the CDR3 is TGCAGTGCTAAAGCGGAGAGCACAGATACGCAGTATTTT. Its protein product is CSAKAESTDTQYF.

The chain combines TRBV5-1 with TRBJ2-5, with 10 positions matching TRBD1. Trimming at V came to 4 bases and at J to 4 bases, leaving 10 bases not matched to a gene. Per germline, CDR1 SGHRS and CDR2 YFSETQ. The CDR3 has 16 residues. CDR3 nucleotides: TGCGCCAGCAGCCCAGACAGGGGGCTAATCGGAGAGACCCAGTACTTC. Amino acids: CASSPDRGLIGETQYF.